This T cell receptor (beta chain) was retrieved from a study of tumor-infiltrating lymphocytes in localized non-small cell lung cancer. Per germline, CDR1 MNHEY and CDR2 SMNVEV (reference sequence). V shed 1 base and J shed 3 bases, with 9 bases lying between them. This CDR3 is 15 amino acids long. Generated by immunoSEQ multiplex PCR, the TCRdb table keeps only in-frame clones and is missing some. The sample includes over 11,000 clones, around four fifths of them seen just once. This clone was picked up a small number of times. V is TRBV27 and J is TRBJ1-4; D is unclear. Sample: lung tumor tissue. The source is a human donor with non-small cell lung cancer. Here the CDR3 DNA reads TGTGCCAGCAGTTTATTGGGCGATTCTAATGAAAAACTGTTTTTT. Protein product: CASSLLGDSNEKLFF.